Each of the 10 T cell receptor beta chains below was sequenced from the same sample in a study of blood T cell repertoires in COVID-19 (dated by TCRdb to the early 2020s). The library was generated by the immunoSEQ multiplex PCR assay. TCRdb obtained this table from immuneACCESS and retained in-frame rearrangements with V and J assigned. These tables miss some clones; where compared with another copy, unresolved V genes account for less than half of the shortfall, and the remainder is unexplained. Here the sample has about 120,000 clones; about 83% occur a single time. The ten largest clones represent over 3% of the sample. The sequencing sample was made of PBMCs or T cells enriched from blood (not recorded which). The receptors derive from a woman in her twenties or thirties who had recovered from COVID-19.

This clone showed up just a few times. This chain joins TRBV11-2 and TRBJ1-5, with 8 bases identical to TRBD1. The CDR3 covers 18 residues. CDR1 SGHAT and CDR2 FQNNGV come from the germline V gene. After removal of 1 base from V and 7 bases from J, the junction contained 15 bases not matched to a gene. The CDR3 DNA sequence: TGTGCCAGCAGCTTAGGACCCATCGGACAGGGTGGCGGGCAGCCCCAGCATTTT. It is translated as CASSLGPIGQGGGQPQHF.

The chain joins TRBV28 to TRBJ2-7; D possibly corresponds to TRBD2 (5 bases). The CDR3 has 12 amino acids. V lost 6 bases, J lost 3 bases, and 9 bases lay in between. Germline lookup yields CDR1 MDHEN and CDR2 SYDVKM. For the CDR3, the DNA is TGTGCCAGCAGGGGAGATCACTACGAGCAGTACTTC. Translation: CASRGDHYEQYF.

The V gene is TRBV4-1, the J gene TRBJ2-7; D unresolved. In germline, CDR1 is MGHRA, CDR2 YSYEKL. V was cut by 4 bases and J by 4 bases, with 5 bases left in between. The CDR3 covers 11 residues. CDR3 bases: TGCGCCAGCAGCCCCGGGTACGAGCAGTACTTC. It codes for CASSPGYEQYF.

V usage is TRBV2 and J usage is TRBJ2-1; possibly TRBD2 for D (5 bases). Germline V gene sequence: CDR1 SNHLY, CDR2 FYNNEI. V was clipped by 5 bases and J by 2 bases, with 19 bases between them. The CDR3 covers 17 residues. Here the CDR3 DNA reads TGTGCCAGCAGTTCCAACGATCTAGCATTCCCCTACAATGAGCAGTTCTTC. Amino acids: CASSSNDLAFPYNEQFF.

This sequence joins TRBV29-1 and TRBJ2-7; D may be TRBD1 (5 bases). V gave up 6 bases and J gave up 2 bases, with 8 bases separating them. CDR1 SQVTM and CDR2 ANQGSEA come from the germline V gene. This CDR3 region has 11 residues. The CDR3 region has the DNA TGCAGCGTGACAGTAACCTACGAGCAGTACTTC. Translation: CSVTVTYEQYF.

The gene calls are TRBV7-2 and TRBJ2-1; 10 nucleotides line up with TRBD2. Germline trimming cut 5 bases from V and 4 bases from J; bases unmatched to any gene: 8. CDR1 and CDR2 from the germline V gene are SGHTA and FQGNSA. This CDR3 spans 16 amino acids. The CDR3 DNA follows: TGTGCCAGCAGCAATGCGGCTAGCGGGAGATACAATGAGCAGTTCTTC. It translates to CASSNAASGRYNEQFF.

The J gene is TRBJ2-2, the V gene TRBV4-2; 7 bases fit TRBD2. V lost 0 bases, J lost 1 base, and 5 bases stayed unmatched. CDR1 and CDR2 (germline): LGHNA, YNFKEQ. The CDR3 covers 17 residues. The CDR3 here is CASSQEWAGVNTGELFF. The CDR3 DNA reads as TGTGCCAGCAGCCAAGAGTGGGCGGGAGTGAACACCGGGGAGCTGTTTTTT.

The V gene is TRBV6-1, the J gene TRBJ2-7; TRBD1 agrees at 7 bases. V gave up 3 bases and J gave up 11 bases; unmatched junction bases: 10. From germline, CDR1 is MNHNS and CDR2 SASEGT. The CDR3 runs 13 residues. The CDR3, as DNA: TGTGCCAGCAGTGAGTACAGTAGGGGGCTGGAGTACTTC. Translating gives CASSEYSRGLEYF.

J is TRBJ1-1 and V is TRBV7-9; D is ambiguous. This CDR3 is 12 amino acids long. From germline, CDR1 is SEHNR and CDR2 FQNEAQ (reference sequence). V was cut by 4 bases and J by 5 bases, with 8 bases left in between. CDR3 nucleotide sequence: TGTGCCAGCAGCTCATGGGAGACTGAAGCTTTCTTT. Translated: CASSSWETEAFF.

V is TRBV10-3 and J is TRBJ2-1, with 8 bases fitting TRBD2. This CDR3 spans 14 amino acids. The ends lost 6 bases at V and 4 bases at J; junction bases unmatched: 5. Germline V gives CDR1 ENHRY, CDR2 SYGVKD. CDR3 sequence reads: CAIRDTSGYNEQFF. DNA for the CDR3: TGTGCCATCAGGGATACTAGCGGATACAATGAGCAGTTCTTC.